One and the same sample provided the 5 T cell receptor beta chains below, sequenced in a study of OX40 agonist ivuxolimab in advanced cancers. Sequenced by immunoSEQ multiplex PCR; TCRdb stores in-frame clones only, minus some. The profile shows some 52,000 clones, 75% to 90% of them singletons. Sequenced here: CD4+ or CD8+ T cells sorted from blood, sampled in a trial of the OX40 agonist ivuxolimab. The receptor set was obtained from an adult with an advanced solid tumor such as melanoma, head and neck, liver or kidney cancer.

The chain links TRBV2 to TRBJ2-3, with D uncertain. CDR3 length equals 12 residues. Germline values: CDR1 SNHLY, CDR2 FYNNEI. V lost 8 bases, J lost 8 bases, and 14 bases lay in between. The CDR3 loop is CASADPGGTQYF. In DNA form, the CDR3 reads TGTGCCAGCGCCGACCCAGGCGGTACGCAGTATTTT.

The chain has TRBV5-1 and TRBJ1-3; possibly TRBD1 for D (5 bases). The CDR3 is 16 residues long. Germline-derived CDR1 and CDR2 are SGHRS and YFSETQ. V was clipped by 0 bases and J by 0 bases, with 10 bases between them. The CDR3 loop reads CASSLGDSPSGNTIYF. CDR3 DNA sequence: TGCGCCAGCAGCTTGGGCGACAGTCCCTCTGGAAACACCATATATTTT.

CDR3 sequence (DNA): TGTGCCAGCGGGGTTTCGGCCAACACTGAAGCTTTCTTT. It codes for CASGVSANTEAFF. The V and J genes are TRBV28 and TRBJ1-1; D gene uncertain. Trimming shortened V by 8 bases and J by 2 bases, and 12 bases separated the two germline ends. CDR3 length: 13 residues. Germline V CDR1 and CDR2: MDHEN, SYDVKM.

The CDR3 spells CASSPAASGGYNEQFF. Written as DNA, the CDR3 is TGCGCCAGCAGCCCGGCAGCTAGCGGGGGTTACAATGAGCAGTTCTTC. The V call is TRBV5-1, the J call TRBJ2-1, with 10 positions matching TRBD2. The CDR3 runs 16 residues. Germline V gene sequence: CDR1 SGHRS, CDR2 YFSETQ. Unmatched junction bases numbered 8, after V lost 4 bases and J lost 4 bases.

J is TRBJ2-7 and V is TRBV10-3; 8 nucleotides align to TRBD1. Germline V gene data show CDR1 as ENHRY and CDR2 as SYGVKD. This CDR3 contains 15 residues. Trimming removed 3 bases from V and 3 bases from J; junction bases left unmatched: 7. Here the CDR3 DNA reads TGTGCCATCAGTGATTCGGGACAGGCTAACTACGAGCAGTACTTC. Translation gives CAISDSGQANYEQYF.